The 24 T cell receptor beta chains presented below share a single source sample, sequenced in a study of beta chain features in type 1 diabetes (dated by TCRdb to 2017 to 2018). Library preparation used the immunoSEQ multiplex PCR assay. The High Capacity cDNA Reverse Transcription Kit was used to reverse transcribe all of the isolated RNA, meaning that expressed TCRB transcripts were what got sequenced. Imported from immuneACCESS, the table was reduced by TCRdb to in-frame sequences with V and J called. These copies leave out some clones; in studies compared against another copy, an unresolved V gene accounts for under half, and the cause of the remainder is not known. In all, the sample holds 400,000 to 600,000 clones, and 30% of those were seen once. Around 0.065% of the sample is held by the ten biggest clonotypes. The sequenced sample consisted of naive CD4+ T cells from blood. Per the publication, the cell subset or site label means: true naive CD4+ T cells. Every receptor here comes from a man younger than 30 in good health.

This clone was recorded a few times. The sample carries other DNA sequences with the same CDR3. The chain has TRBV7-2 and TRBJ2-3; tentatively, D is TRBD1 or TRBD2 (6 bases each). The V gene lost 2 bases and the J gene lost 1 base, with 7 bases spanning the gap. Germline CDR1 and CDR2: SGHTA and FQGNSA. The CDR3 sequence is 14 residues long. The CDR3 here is CASSLRGGTDTQYF. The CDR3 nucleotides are TGTGCCAGCAGCTTAAGGGGGGGCACAGATACGCAGTATTTT.

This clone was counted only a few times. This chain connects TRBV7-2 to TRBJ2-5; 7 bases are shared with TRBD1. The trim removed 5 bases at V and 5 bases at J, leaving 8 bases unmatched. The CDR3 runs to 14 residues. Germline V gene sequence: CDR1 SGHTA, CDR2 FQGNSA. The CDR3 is CASSTRDRAETQYF. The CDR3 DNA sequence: TGTGCCAGCAGCACCCGGGACAGAGCTGAGACCCAGTACTTC.

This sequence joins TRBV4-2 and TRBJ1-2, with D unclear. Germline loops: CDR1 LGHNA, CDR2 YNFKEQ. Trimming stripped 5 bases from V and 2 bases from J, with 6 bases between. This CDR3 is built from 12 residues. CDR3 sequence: CASSEGNYGYTF. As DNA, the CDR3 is TGTGCCAGCAGCGAGGGAAACTATGGCTACACCTTC.

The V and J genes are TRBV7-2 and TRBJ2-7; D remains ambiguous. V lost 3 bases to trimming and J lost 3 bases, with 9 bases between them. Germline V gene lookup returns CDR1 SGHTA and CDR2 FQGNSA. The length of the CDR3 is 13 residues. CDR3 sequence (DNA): TGTGCCAGCAGCTTTATGCCCCGCTACGAGCAGTACTTC. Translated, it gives CASSFMPRYEQYF.

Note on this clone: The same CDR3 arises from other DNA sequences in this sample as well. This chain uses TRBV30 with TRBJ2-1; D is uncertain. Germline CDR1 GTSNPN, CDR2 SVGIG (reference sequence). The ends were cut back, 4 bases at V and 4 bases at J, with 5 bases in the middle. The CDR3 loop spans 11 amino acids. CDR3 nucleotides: TGTGCCTGGACAGCATACAATGAGCAGTTCTTC. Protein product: CAWTAYNEQFF.

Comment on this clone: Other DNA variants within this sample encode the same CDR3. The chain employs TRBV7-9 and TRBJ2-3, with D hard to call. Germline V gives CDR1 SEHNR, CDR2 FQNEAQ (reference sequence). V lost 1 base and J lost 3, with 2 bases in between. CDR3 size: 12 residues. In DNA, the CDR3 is TGTGCCAGCAGCTTAGGTACAGATACGCAGTATTTT. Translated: CASSLGTDTQYF.

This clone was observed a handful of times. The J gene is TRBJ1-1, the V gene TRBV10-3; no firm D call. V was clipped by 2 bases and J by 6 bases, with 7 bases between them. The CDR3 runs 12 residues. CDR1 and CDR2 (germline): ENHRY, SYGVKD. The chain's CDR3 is CAISEREPEAFF. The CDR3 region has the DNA TGTGCCATCAGTGAGCGGGAGCCTGAAGCTTTCTTT.

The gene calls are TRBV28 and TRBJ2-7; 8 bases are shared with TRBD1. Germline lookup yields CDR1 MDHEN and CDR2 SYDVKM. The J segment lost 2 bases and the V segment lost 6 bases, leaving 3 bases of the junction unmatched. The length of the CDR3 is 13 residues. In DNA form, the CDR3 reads TGTGCCAGCAGGGGGGACAGGACCTACGAGCAGTACTTC. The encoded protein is CASRGDRTYEQYF.

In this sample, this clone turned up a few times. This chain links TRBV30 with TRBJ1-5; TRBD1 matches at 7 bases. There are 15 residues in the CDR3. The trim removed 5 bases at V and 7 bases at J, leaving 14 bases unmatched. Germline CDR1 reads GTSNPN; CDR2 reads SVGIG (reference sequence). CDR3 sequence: CAWALGGTSVQPQHF. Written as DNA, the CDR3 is TGTGCCTGGGCCTTAGGGGGCACCTCGGTGCAGCCCCAGCATTTT. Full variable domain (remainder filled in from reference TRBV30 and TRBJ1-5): SQTIHQWPATLVQPVGSPLSLECTVEGTSNPNLYWYRQAAGRGLQLLFYSVGIGQISSEVPQNLSASRPQDRQFILSSKKLLLSDSGFYLCAWALGGTSVQPQHFGDGTRLSIL.

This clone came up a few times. CDR3 loop: CASSSGNGYTF. The CDR3 DNA sequence: TGTGCCAGCAGCTCAGGGAATGGCTACACCTTC. The chain is built from TRBV7-9 and TRBJ1-2, with D tentatively TRBD1 (5 bases). The CDR3 runs 11 residues. V was cut by 4 bases and J by 6 bases, with 6 bases left in between. The germline V gene encodes CDR1 SEHNR and CDR2 FQNEAQ (reference sequence).

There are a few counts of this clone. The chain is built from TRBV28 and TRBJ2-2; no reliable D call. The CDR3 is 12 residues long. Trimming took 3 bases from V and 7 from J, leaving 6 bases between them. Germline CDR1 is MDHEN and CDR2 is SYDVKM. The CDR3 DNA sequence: TGTGCCAGCAGTTTGTCTTACGGGGAGCTGTTTTTT. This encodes CASSLSYGELFF.

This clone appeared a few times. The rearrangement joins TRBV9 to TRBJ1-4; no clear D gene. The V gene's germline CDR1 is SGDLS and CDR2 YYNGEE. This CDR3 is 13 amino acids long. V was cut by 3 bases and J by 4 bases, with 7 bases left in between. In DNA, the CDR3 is TGTGCCAGCAGCGGCCAGATTAATGAAAAACTGTTTTTT. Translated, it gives CASSGQINEKLFF.

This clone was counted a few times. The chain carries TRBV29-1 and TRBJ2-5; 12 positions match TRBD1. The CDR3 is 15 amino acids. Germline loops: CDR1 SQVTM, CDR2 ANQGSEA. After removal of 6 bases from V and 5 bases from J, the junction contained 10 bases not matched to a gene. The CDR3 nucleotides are TGCAGCGTACCCGGGACAGGGGGCAACGGGGAGACCCAGTACTTC. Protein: CSVPGTGGNGETQYF. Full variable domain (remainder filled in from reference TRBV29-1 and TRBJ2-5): SAVISQKPSRDICQRGTSLTIQCQVDSQVTMMFWYRQQPGQSLTLIATANQGSEATYESGFVIDKFPISRPNLTFSTLTVSNMSPEDSSIYLCSVPGTGGNGETQYFGPGTRLLVL.

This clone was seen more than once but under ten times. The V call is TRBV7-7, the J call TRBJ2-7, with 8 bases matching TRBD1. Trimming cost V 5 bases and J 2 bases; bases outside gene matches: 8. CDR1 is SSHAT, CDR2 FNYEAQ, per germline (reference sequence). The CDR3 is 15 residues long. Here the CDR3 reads CASSPGQAPTYEQYF. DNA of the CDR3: TGTGCCAGCAGCCCGGGACAGGCGCCAACCTACGAGCAGTACTTC.

The CDR3 protein is CASRKNRDAGELFF. The CDR3 region has the DNA TGTGCCAGCAGGAAAAACAGGGACGCCGGGGAGCTGTTTTTT. The chain is built from TRBV11-1 and TRBJ2-2; D might be TRBD1 (6 bases). The V end was cut by 6 bases, the J end by 6 bases, with 14 bases between. Per the germline V gene, CDR1 is SGHAT and CDR2 is FQDESV (reference sequence). CDR3 length: 14 amino acids.

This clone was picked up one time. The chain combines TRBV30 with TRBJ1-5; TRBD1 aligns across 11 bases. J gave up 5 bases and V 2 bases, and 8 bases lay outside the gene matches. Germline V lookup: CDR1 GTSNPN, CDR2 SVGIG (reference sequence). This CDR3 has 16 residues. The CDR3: CAWSPTGTGGHQPQHF. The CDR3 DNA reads TGTGCCTGGAGTCCTACCGGGACAGGGGGTCATCAGCCCCAGCATTTT.

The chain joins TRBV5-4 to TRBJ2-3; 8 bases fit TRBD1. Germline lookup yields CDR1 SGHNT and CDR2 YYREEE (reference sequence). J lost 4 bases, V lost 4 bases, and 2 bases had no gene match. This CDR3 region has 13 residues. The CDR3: CASSADRADTQYF. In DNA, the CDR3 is TGTGCCAGCAGCGCGGACAGGGCAGATACGCAGTATTTT.

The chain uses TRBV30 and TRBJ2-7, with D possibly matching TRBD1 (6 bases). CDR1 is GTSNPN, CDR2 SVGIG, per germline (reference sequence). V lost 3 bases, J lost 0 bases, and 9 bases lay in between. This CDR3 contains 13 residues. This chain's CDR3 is CAWSSDSSYEQYF. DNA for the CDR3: TGTGCCTGGAGCTCGGACAGCTCCTACGAGCAGTACTTC.

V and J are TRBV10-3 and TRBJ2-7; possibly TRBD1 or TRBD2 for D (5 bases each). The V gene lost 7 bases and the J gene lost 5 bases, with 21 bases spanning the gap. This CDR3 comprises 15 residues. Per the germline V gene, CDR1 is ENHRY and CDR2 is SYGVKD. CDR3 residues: CAINPGAAGRDEQYF. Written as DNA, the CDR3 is TGTGCCATCAACCCCGGGGCAGCCGGCAGGGACGAGCAGTACTTC.

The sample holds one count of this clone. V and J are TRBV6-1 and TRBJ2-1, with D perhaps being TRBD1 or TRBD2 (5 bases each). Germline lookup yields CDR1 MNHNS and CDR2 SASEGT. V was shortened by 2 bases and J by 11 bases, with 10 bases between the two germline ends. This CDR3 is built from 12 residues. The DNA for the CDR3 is TGTGCCAGCAGTGAAATCGGGACCAAGCAGTTCTTC. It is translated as CASSEIGTKQFF.

CDR3 nucleotide sequence: TGTGCCTGGAGTGTACCCGGGCCGCGGCAGGGCTACACCTTC. This translates into CAWSVPGPRQGYTF. The chain has TRBV30 and TRBJ1-2; D remains ambiguous. The CDR3 contains 14 residues. Germline V gene lookup returns CDR1 GTSNPN and CDR2 SVGIG (reference sequence). The V gene lost 0 bases and the J gene lost 8 bases, with 16 bases spanning the gap.

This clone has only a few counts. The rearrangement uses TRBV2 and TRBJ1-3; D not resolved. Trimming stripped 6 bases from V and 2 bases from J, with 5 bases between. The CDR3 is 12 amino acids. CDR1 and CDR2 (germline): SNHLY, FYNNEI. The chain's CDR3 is CASSIAGNTIYF. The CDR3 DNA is TGTGCCAGCAGCATAGCTGGAAACACCATATATTTT. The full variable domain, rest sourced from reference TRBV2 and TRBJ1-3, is EPEVTQTPSHQVTQMGQEVILRCVPISNHLYFYWYRQILGQKVEFLVSFYNNEISEKSEIFDDQFSVERPDGSNFTLKIRSTKLEDSAMYFCASSIAGNTIYFGEGSWLTVV.

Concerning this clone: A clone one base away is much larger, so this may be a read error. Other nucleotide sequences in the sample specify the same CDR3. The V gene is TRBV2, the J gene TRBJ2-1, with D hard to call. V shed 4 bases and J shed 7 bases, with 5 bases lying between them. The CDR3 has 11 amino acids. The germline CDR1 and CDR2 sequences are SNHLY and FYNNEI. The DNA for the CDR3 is TGTGCCAGCAGTGTATGGAATGAGCAGTTCTTC. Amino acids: CASSVWNEQFF.

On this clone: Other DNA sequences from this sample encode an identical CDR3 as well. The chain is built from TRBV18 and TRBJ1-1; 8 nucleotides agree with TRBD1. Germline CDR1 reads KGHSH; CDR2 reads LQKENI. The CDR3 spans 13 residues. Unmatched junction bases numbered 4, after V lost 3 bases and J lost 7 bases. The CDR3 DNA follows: TGTGCCAGCTCACCGCTTGGGACAGGTGAAGCTTTCTTT. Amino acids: CASSPLGTGEAFF.